The rows below give T cell receptor beta chains drawn from one sample of a study of STAT3 mutations in large granular lymphocyte leukemia. The assay was immunoSEQ multiplex PCR, and TCRdb's table has in-frame clones only and misses some. The sample lists around 3,600 clones, under 85% seen once, with about 32% in the top ten. The sample consisted of peripheral blood mononuclear cells. Every receptor here comes from a man aged 60 to 69 with T-cell large granular lymphocyte leukemia. Some clones in this sample may be carry-over from other donors' samples. Both conserved end residues are part of each CDR3.

length	V	J	CDR3
16	TRBV7-3	TRBJ2-1	CASSESGAGARNEQFF
12	TRBV10-3	TRBJ2-7	CAISEIRGEQYF
14	TRBV4-2	TRBJ1-5	CASSQTTEGQPQHF
13	TRBV5-6	TRBJ1-2	CASSFYGDYGYTF
15	TRBV5-1	TRBJ2-1	CASSPTSLSYNEQFF
16	TRBV7-2	TRBJ2-7	CASSLVLAGGTYEQYF
13	TRBV4-1	TRBJ2-5	CASSQVVGVTQYF
14	TRBV13	TRBJ2-7	CASSQAVNPYEQYF
14	TRBV9	TRBJ2-1	CASSVMLGGNEQFF
15	TRBV5-6	TRBJ1-5	CASSLGGFSNQPQHF
13	TRBV7-2	TRBJ2-7	CASSLDYSYEQYF
15	TRBV10-3	TRBJ2-5	CATQEAGGKQETQYF
15	TRBV10-3	TRBJ2-5	CAISEWTGGQETQYF
17	TRBV5-4	TRBJ2-6	CASSFGGRSSGANVLTF
15	TRBV7-8	TRBJ1-2	CASSRSPGPDLGYTF
14	TRBV7-2	TRBJ1-2	CASSSDRGRYGYTF
17	TRBV27	TRBJ1-1	CASSPRTGAPMNTEAFF
16	TRBV30	TRBJ2-7	CAWSQGLSGGSYEQYF
14	TRBV7-2	TRBJ2-7	CASSLVLISYEQYF
18	TRBV5-1	TRBJ2-7	CASSFDRSGLPLSYEQYF
14	TRBV2	TRBJ1-1	CASSLGEFNTEAFF
16	TRBV5-1	TRBJ2-5	CASSPGLAGRQETQYF
15	TRBV7-9	TRBJ2-3	CASSRTGLSTDTQYF
13	TRBV29-1	TRBJ2-7	CSAQDGSSYEQYF
12	TRBV29-1	TRBJ2-3	CSVEASTDTQYF
13	TRBV5-5	TRBJ2-7	CASSRTGVYEQYF
15	TRBV29-1	TRBJ2-5	CSVEVVGSLQETQYF
15	TRBV7-9	TRBJ1-4	CATQDRGRANEKLFF
15	TRBV11-3	TRBJ2-1	CASSLMAGLGNEQFF
12	TRBV5-1	TRBJ2-1	CASSGEVNEQFF
12	TRBV30	TRBJ1-4	CACPTTNEKLFF
13	TRBV2	TRBJ1-5	CASSVWANQPQHF
15	TRBV5-4	TRBJ2-7	CASSLGTGNTYEQYF
15	TRBV5-1	TRBJ1-2	CASSLRDSIRYGYTF
15	TRBV10-3	TRBJ1-2	CAISDREGLSSGYTF
14	TRBV6-1	TRBJ2-7	CASSEGDSSYEQYF
16	TRBV13	TRBJ2-3	CASSLVPEASTDTQYF
15	TRBV6-1	TRBJ2-5	CASSELLRSQETQYF
15	TRBV7-9	TRBJ2-7	CASSQSSGEPYEQYF
12	TRBV5-1	TRBJ1-2	CASSLLGYGYTF
15	TRBV13	TRBJ2-6	CASSSRQGSEDVLTF